These 7 T cell receptor beta chains were all obtained from the same sample, sequenced in a study of shared clonotypes between healthy human individuals. This table comes from immunoSEQ multiplex PCR, and its TCRdb copy is limited to in-frame clones, with some not included. The sample yields approximately 2,000,000 clones, approximately 90% seen once. Sequenced: naive CD4+ T cells from PBMCs. Subset in this sample: CD45RA+ positively selected. The receptors come from a man in his late teens or twenties in good health. Some clones in this sample may be carry-over from other donors' samples.

The J gene is TRBJ2-5, the V gene TRBV25-1; tentative D call: TRBD2 (6 bases). The CDR3 has 13 amino acids. Germline assignment: CDR1 MGHDK and CDR2 SYGVNS. Trimming cost V 7 bases and J 5 bases, with 14 bases left between them. As DNA, the CDR3 is TGTGCCAGCAAACTGGAGGGTCGGGAGACCCAGTACTTC. Translation: CASKLEGRETQYF.

V gene TRBV6-5 combines with J gene TRBJ1-1, with D tentatively TRBD1 (6 bases). V was pared by 4 bases and J by 10 bases, with 13 bases between. CDR3 length equals 12 residues. The germline V gene encodes CDR1 MNHEY and CDR2 SVGAGI. CDR3 nucleotides: TGTGCCAGCAGTTCGGACAGAGCCTCAGCTTTCTTT. Residues: CASSSDRASAFF.

The rearrangement joins TRBV10-3 to TRBJ1-5; D remains unclear. CDR1 is ENHRY and CDR2 is SYGVKD in the germline V gene. The CDR3 is 13 amino acids. Trimming pared 4 bases from V and 5 bases from J, leaving 9 bases between. CDR3 bases: TGTGCCATCAGTGGGCAGGACCATCAGCCCCAGCATTTT. This codes for CAISGQDHQPQHF.

Only a few counts were recorded for this clone. The rearrangement joins TRBV6-5 to TRBJ1-1; possibly TRBD1 for D (5 bases). V dropped 8 bases and J dropped 4 bases, with 11 bases sitting between them. CDR3 length equals 12 residues. Germline values: CDR1 MNHEY, CDR2 SVGAGI. The chain's CDR3 is CASGTGTTEAFF. The DNA of the CDR3 is TGTGCCAGCGGGACGGGCACCACTGAAGCTTTCTTT.

J is TRBJ1-5 and V is TRBV6-5; no reliable D call. The germline CDR1 and CDR2 sequences are MNHEY and SVGAGI. Trimming left V 8 bases short and J 1 base short, with 9 bases between. This CDR3 has 13 amino acids. CDR3 loop: CASAGGSNQPQHF. CDR3 nucleotide sequence: TGTGCCAGCGCGGGCGGAAGCAATCAGCCCCAGCATTTT.

Note on this clone: Other nucleotide sequences from this sample produce the same CDR3. V usage is TRBV9 and J usage is TRBJ1-4, with D unresolved. CDR1 and CDR2 (germline): SGDLS, YYNGEE. This CDR3 has 15 amino acids. Deletions cut 0 bases from V and 0 bases from J, with 6 bases between. CDR3 sequence reads: CASSVDAATNEKLFF. The CDR3 region has the DNA TGTGCCAGCAGCGTAGACGCTGCAACTAATGAAAAACTGTTTTTT.

The gene calls are TRBV10-3 and TRBJ2-1; D is unresolved. This CDR3 has 17 residues. Deletions cut 0 bases from V and 0 bases from J, with 12 bases between. From germline, CDR1 is ENHRY and CDR2 SYGVKD. The CDR3 bases are TGTGCCATCAGTGAGTCTCCCCCTTCAGGCTCCTACAATGAGCAGTTCTTC. Its translation is CAISESPPSGSYNEQFF.